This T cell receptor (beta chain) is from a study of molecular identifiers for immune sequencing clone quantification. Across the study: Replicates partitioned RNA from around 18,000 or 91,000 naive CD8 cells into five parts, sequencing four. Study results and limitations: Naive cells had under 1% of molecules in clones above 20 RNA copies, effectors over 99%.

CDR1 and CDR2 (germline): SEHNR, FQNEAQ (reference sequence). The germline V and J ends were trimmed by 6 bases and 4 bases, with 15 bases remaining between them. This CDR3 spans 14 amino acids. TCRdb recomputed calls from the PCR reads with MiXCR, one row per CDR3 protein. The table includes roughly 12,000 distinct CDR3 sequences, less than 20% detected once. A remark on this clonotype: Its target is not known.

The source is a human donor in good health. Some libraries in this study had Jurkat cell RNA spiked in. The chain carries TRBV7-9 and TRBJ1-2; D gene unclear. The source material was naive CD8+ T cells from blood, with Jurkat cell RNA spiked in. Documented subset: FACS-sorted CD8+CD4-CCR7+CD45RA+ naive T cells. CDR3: CASSGPTEGYGYTF. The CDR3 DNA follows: TGTGCCAGCAGTGGGCCTACGGAGGGCTATGGCTACACCTTC.